This T cell receptor (beta chain) was captured in a study of cytomegalovirus exposure and HLA in healthy donors. Study conclusions and caveats: Diagnosis of cytomegalovirus status made by the classifier reportedly showed high specificity and sensitivity.

Healthy bone marrow donors made up the cohort. The PCR made use of 60 Vbeta and 13 Jbeta primers. Method: immunoSEQ multiplex PCR; TCRdb's copy keeps in-frame clones and lacks some. The sample has 110,000 to 150,000 clones, roughly 70% seen once; the top ten hold about 4.5%. In its sample, this clone was seen a few times. Its target is not known. The CDR3 spans 12 residues. CDR1 and CDR2 (germline): PRHDT, FYEKMQ (reference sequence). Trimming left V 6 bases short and J 6 bases short, with 9 bases between. The TCR comes from a man in his 60s in good health and CMV-seronegative. This chain links TRBV13 with TRBJ2-1; D is possibly TRBD2 (5 bases). Sequencing input: PBMCs. Here the CDR3 DNA reads TGTGCCAGCAGTTCAACTAGCAATGAGCAGTTCTTC. This encodes CASSSTSNEQFF.